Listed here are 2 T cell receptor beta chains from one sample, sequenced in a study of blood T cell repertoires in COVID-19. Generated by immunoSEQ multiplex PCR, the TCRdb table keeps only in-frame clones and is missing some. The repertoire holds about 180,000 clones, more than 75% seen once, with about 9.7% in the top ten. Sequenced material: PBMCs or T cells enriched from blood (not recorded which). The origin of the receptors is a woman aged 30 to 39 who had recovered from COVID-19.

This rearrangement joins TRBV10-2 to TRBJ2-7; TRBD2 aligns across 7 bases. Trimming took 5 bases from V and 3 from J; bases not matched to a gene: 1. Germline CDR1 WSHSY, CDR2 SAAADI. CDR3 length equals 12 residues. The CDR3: CASSSGGYEQYF. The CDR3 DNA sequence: TGCGCCAGCAGTTCGGGGGGCTACGAGCAGTACTTC.

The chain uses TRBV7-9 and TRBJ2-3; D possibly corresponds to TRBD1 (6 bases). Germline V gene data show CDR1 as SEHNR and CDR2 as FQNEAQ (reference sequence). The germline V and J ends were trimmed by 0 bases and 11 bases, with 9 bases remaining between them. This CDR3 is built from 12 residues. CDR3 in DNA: TGTGCCAGCAGCTTAGCCAGGGGAGAGCAGTATTTT. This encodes CASSLARGEQYF.